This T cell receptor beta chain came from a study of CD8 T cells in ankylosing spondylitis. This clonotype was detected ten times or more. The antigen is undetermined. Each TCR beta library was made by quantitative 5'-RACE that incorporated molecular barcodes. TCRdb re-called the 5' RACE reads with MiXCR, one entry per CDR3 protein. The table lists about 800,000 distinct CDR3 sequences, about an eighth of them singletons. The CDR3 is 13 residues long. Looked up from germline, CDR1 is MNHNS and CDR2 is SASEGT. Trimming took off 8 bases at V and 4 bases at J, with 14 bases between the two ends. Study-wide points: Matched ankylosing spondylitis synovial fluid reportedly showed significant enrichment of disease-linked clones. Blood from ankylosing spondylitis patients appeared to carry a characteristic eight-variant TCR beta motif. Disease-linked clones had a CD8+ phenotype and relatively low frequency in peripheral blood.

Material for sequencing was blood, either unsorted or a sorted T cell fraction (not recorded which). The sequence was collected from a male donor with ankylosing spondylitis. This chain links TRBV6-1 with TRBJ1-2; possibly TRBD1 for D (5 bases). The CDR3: CASGRALIYGYTF. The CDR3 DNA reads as TGTGCCAGCGGCAGGGCGCTCATCTATGGCTACACCTTC.